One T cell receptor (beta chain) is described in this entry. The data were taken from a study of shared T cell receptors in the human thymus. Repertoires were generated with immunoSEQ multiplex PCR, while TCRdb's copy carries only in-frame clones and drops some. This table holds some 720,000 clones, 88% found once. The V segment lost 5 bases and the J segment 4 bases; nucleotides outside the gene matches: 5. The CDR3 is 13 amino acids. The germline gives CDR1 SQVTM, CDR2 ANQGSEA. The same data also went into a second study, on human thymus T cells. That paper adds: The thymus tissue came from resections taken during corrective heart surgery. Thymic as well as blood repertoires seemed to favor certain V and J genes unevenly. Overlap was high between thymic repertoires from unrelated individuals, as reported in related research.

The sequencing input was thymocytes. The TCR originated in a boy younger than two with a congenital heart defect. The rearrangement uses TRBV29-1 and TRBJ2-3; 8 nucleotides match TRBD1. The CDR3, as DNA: TGCAGCGTTCTAGGGACAGGCGCAGATACGCAGTATTTT. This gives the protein CSVLGTGADTQYF.